The 17 T cell receptor beta chains given below trace back to one sample, sequenced in a study of CD8 T cells in Susac syndrome. Random hexamers were used to reverse transcribe 0.5 to 1 ug of RNA. TCRdb independently ran MiXCR on the immunoSEQ multiplex PCR reads; one entry per CDR3 protein. The sample yields some 130,000 distinct CDR3 sequences, approximately 95% seen once. The specimen was CD8+ T cells from PBMCs. The receptors stem from a human donor with Susac syndrome.

The rearrangement joins TRBV29-1 to TRBJ2-3; perhaps TRBD1 as D (5 bases). This CDR3 has 17 amino acids. CDR1 is SQVTM and CDR2 is ANQGSEA in the germline V gene. With 3 bases removed from V and 2 bases from J, the gap between germline ends came to 21 bases. CDR3 protein: CSVDGARDWRDTDTQYF. Here the CDR3 DNA reads TGCAGCGTTGATGGGGCGAGAGACTGGAGAGACACAGATACGCAGTATTTT.

This chain joins TRBV7-9 and TRBJ2-3; TRBD2 is a possible D gene (5 bases). The CDR3 is 15 residues long. The V end lost 5 bases, the J end lost 0 bases, and 12 bases lay between the germline ends. Germline V gene sequence: CDR1 SEHNR, CDR2 FQNEAQ (reference sequence). CDR3 coding DNA: TGTGCCAGCAGCCCTCCGACTACTAGCACAGATACGCAGTATTTT. It codes for CASSPPTTSTDTQYF.

The J gene is TRBJ1-4, the V gene TRBV27; D unclear. V shed 5 bases and J shed 4 bases, with 5 bases lying between them. This CDR3 is built from 12 residues. Per germline, CDR1 MNHEY and CDR2 SMNVEV (reference sequence). This chain's CDR3 is CASSPNNEKLFF. For the CDR3, the DNA is TGTGCCAGCAGTCCTAATAATGAAAAACTGTTTTTT.

The rearrangement uses TRBV24-1 and TRBJ2-3; 10 positions match TRBD1. This CDR3 region has 15 residues. V was clipped by 5 bases and J by 2 bases; unmatched bases: 3. Germline V gives CDR1 KGHDR, CDR2 SFDVKD. The CDR3 DNA reads as TGTGCCACCAGTGCCCGACAGGGGGCCACAGATACGCAGTATTTT. This codes for CATSARQGATDTQYF.

The chain recombines TRBV6-1 with TRBJ2-3; 8 nucleotides align to TRBD1. The CDR3 contains 17 residues. In germline, CDR1 is MNHNS, CDR2 SASEGT. V shed 5 bases and J 2 bases; nucleotides not matched to a gene: 12. The CDR3 DNA follows: TGTGCCAGCAGTAAAGATAAGACAGGGGTCTCCACAGATACGCAGTATTTT. Protein product: CASSKDKTGVSTDTQYF.

V is TRBV6-5 and J is TRBJ1-1, with a tentative D call TRBD1 (6 bases). CDR3 length: 14 amino acids. V dropped 6 bases and J dropped 1 base, with 12 bases sitting between them. Germline CDR1 reads MNHEY; CDR2 reads SVGAGI. CDR3 DNA: TGTGCCAGCAGCCGCGGGGGCCCGAACACTGAAGCTTTCTTT. Translating it yields CASSRGGPNTEAFF.

V is TRBV7-2 and J is TRBJ2-7; 10 bases align to TRBD2. Germline assignment: CDR1 SGHTA and CDR2 FQGNSA. CDR3 length: 16 residues. V gave up 6 bases and J gave up 2 bases; unmatched junction bases: 10. CDR3 DNA: TGTGCCAGCAGGCTTAACTTAGCGGGGGGCGCCTACGAGCAGTACTTC. This encodes CASRLNLAGGAYEQYF.

The V gene is TRBV20-1, the J gene TRBJ1-2, with D unclear. Trimming shortened V by 3 bases and J by 0 bases, and 8 bases separated the two germline ends. Germline-derived CDR1 and CDR2 are DFQATT and SNEGSKA (reference sequence). The CDR3 runs 13 residues. The CDR3 DNA reads as TGCAGTGCTAGGTCAGGACCTAACTATGGCTACACCTTC. Protein: CSARSGPNYGYTF.

This chain uses TRBV6-5 with TRBJ2-1; 8 nucleotides agree with TRBD2. V gave up 2 bases and J gave up 4 bases; unmatched junction bases: 4. The CDR3 contains 15 residues. Germline CDR1 MNHEY, CDR2 SVGAGI. This CDR3 is CASSYGVAGYNEQFF. The CDR3 DNA reads as TGTGCCAGCAGTTACGGGGTAGCGGGATACAATGAGCAGTTCTTC.

The chain carries TRBV20-1 and TRBJ2-7; TRBD1 is a possible D gene (5 bases). The germline gives CDR1 DFQATT, CDR2 SNEGSKA (reference sequence). The V end lost 3 bases, the J end lost 0 bases, and 9 bases lay between the germline ends. The CDR3 covers 13 residues. The CDR3 region is CSARTVNSYEQYF. Here the CDR3 DNA reads TGCAGTGCTAGGACAGTAAACTCCTACGAGCAGTACTTC.

This rearrangement joins TRBV4-1 to TRBJ1-2, with D uncertain. Germline CDR1 MGHRA, CDR2 YSYEKL. The germline V and J ends were trimmed by 6 bases and 8 bases, with 16 bases remaining between them. This CDR3 region has 13 residues. CDR3 residues: CASSPTMSWGYTF. CDR3 in DNA: TGCGCCAGCAGTCCGACAATGTCCTGGGGCTACACCTTC.

The chain recombines TRBV5-1 with TRBJ1-3; D is ambiguous. The CDR3 spans 11 residues. Trimming left V 7 bases short and J 0 bases short, with 2 bases between. Germline V gene lookup returns CDR1 SGHRS and CDR2 YFSETQ. CDR3 loop: CASFSGNTIYF. CDR3 sequence (DNA): TGCGCCAGCTTCTCTGGAAACACCATATATTTT.

CDR3 nucleotide sequence: TGTGCCAGCAGTGCGGGGCAGGGGGTGAACAATGAGCAGTTCTTC. Its protein product is CASSAGQGVNNEQFF. The rearrangement joins TRBV2 to TRBJ2-1; 7 nucleotides agree with TRBD1. The germline V gene has CDR1 SNHLY and CDR2 FYNNEI. V lost 4 bases, J lost 5 bases, and 8 bases stayed unmatched. The CDR3 is 15 residues long.

The chain links TRBV2 to TRBJ1-1; D is unclear. Trimming pared 7 bases from V and 1 base from J, leaving 10 bases between. CDR1 SNHLY and CDR2 FYNNEI come from the germline V gene. This CDR3 comprises 13 residues. The CDR3 loop reads CASTNPRNTEAFF. CDR3 DNA sequence: TGTGCCAGCACGAATCCCAGGAACACTGAAGCTTTCTTT. The full variable domain, with the rest looked up from reference TRBV2 and TRBJ1-1, is EPEVTQTPSHQVTQMGQEVILRCVPISNHLYFYWYRQILGQKVEFLVSFYNNEISEKSEIFDDQFSVERPDGSNFTLKIRSTKLEDSAMYFCASTNPRNTEAFFGQGTRLTVV.

The chain employs TRBV9 and TRBJ1-1; 8 nucleotides align to TRBD1. Germline V gives CDR1 SGDLS, CDR2 YYNGEE. Germline trimming cut 7 bases from V and 7 bases from J; bases unmatched to any gene: 6. The length of the CDR3 is 12 residues. DNA for the CDR3: TGTGCCAGCGGCCAGGGGGCTGGTGAAGCTTTCTTT. This sequence encodes CASGQGAGEAFF. The full variable domain, completed using reference TRBV9 and TRBJ1-1, is DSGVTQTPKHLITATGQRVTLRCSPRSGDLSVYWYQQSLDQGLQFLIQYYNGEERAKGNILERFSAQQFPDLHSELNLSSLELGDSALYFCASGQGAGEAFFGQGTRLTVV.

This clonotype has just one count. The chain couples TRBV7-6 to TRBJ2-2, with TRBD2 matching over 8 bases. V gave up 3 bases and J gave up 5 bases; unmatched junction bases: 11. This CDR3 has 17 residues. CDR1 and CDR2 (germline): SGHVS, FNYEAQ. CDR3 sequence reads: CASSFDGLSGSTGELFF. CDR3 coding DNA: TGTGCCAGCAGCTTTGACGGACTAAGCGGGAGTACCGGGGAGCTGTTTTTT.

V gene TRBV14 combines with J gene TRBJ2-3; D gene uncertain. CDR1 and CDR2 (germline): SGHDN, FVKESK. The CDR3 has 13 residues. Trimming took off 3 bases at V and 3 bases at J, with 7 bases between the two ends. CDR3: CASSQYGTDTQYF. In DNA form, the CDR3 reads TGTGCCAGCAGCCAGTATGGGACAGATACGCAGTATTTT. Together with reference TRBV14 and TRBJ2-3, the CDR3 gives the full variable domain: EAGVTQFPSHSVIEKGQTVTLRCDPISGHDNLYWYRRVMGKEIKFLLHFVKESKQDESGMPNNRFLAERTGGTYSTLKVQPAELEDSGVYFCASSQYGTDTQYFGPGTRLTVL.